These 20 T cell receptor beta chains share one sample of origin, sequenced in a study of cytomegalovirus exposure and HLA in healthy donors. PCR primers comprised 60 Vbeta and 13 Jbeta primers. The table came from immunoSEQ multiplex PCR; TCRdb's copy has only in-frame clones and leaves some out. Of approximately 73,000 clones in the sample, about 81% are singletons; the top ten hold 9.5% to 15%. Source material: PBMCs. These receptors all come from a man in his 70s in good health and CMV-seronegative.

The V and J genes are TRBV19 and TRBJ1-5, with a possible D match to TRBD1 (6 bases). Trimming pared 6 bases from V and 7 bases from J, leaving 25 bases between. The CDR3 is 17 residues long. Per the germline V gene, CDR1 is LNHDA and CDR2 is SQIVND (reference sequence). The CDR3 is CASSLNNQGFTEQPQHF. Written as DNA, the CDR3 is TGTGCCAGTAGCCTGAATAACCAGGGGTTTACGGAGCAGCCCCAGCATTTT.

This sequence joins TRBV5-1 and TRBJ2-2; TRBD2 might be the D (5 bases). Germline CDR1 and CDR2: SGHRS and YFSETQ. The CDR3 spans 14 residues. Trimming took off 1 base at V and 4 bases at J, with 8 bases between the two ends. The CDR3 here is CASSLIGLTGELFF. The CDR3 DNA reads as TGCGCCAGCAGCTTGATAGGACTCACCGGGGAGCTGTTTTTT.

This clone was detected a few times. The V and J genes are TRBV6-5 and TRBJ2-5; the D is unclear. The DNA end lines up better with TRBJ2-7; the J call may be wrong. The germline V gene encodes CDR1 MNHEY and CDR2 SVGAGI. The CDR3 runs to 15 residues. The DNA for the CDR3 is TGTGCCAGCAGTTACTCGAATTGGGGCTCCTACGAGCAGTACTTC. This gives the protein CASSYSNWGSYEQYF.

This clone came up once. The genes are TRBV7-9 and TRBJ1-4; D uncertain. Germline loops: CDR1 SEHNR, CDR2 FQNEAQ (reference sequence). The CDR3 extends over 13 amino acids. Trimming took off 1 base at V and 6 bases at J, with 6 bases between the two ends. CDR3: CASSLDLDEKLFF. The DNA for the CDR3 is TGTGCCAGCAGCTTAGACTTAGATGAAAAACTGTTTTTT. The whole variable domain, filled in from reference TRBV7-9 and TRBJ1-4, reads DTGVSQNPRHKITKRGQNVTFRCDPISEHNRLYWYRQTLGQGPEFLTYFQNEAQLEKSRLLSDRFSAERPKGSFSTLEIQRTEQGDSAMYLCASSLDLDEKLFFGSGTQLSVL.

The V gene is TRBV9, the J gene TRBJ1-4; 11 bases are shared with TRBD1. Germline V gene data show CDR1 as SGDLS and CDR2 as YYNGEE. Trimming cost V 4 bases and J 7 bases; bases outside gene matches: 6. The CDR3 sequence is 15 residues long. CDR3 nucleotides: TGTGCCAGCAGCCCCCGGGACAGGGGGTCTGAAAAACTGTTTTTT. Translating gives CASSPRDRGSEKLFF.

This clone was observed a handful of times. The genes are TRBV7-2 and TRBJ2-3, with D uncertain. Germline loops: CDR1 SGHTA, CDR2 FQGNSA. This CDR3 has 13 residues. Trimming left V 5 bases short and J 4 bases short, with 10 bases between. The CDR3: CASSAVKSDTQYF. CDR3 in DNA: TGTGCCAGCAGCGCAGTGAAGTCAGATACGCAGTATTTT.

Only one count was recorded for this clone. The V call is TRBV6-1, the J call TRBJ2-6; 9 nucleotides align to TRBD1. The germline V gene has CDR1 MNHNS and CDR2 SASEGT. After removal of 4 bases from V and 3 bases from J, the junction contained 16 bases not matched to a gene. CDR3 length: 20 residues. The CDR3 loop is CASSVGTGSPLSLGANVLTF. The CDR3 DNA reads as TGTGCCAGCAGTGTCGGGACAGGGAGCCCCCTTTCGCTTGGGGCCAACGTCCTGACTTTC.

The V and J genes are TRBV4-3 and TRBJ2-5; TRBD1 is a possible D gene (5 bases). Trimming took off 0 bases at V and 1 base at J, with 9 bases between the two ends. The CDR3 has 15 amino acids. CDR1 is LGHNA, CDR2 YSLEER, per germline. CDR3 sequence: CASSQDWTPQETQYF. The CDR3 bases are TGCGCCAGCAGCCAAGATTGGACACCCCAAGAGACCCAGTACTTC.

The genes are TRBV29-1 and TRBJ2-2, with 14 bases identical to TRBD2. The CDR3 has 17 amino acids. Germline CDR1 and CDR2: SQVTM and ANQGSEA. V dropped 5 bases and J dropped 3; count of bases not matched to a gene: 8. Here the CDR3 reads CSVLGLAGALDTGELFF. CDR3 DNA sequence: TGCAGCGTTCTGGGACTAGCGGGAGCCCTTGACACCGGGGAGCTGTTTTTT.

This clone occurred a few times. The V and J genes are TRBV15 and TRBJ2-1; D possibly corresponds to TRBD1 (6 bases). Germline V CDR1 and CDR2: LNHNV, YYDKDF (reference sequence). The CDR3 consists of 16 residues. V was shortened by 2 bases and J by 4 bases, with 15 bases between the two germline ends. CDR3 sequence: CATSRQLTGTYNEQFF. The CDR3 DNA sequence: TGTGCCACCAGCAGACAACTTACCGGGACATACAATGAGCAGTTCTTC.

This clone has only a few counts. The chain uses TRBV7-2 and TRBJ2-4; D unresolved. Trimming left V 5 bases short and J 7 bases short, with 9 bases between. This CDR3 has 12 amino acids. The V gene's germline CDR1 is SGHTA and CDR2 FQGNSA. The CDR3 loop is CASSHILNIQYF. In DNA form, the CDR3 reads TGTGCCAGCAGCCACATTTTGAACATTCAGTACTTC.

This clone was seen more than once but under ten times. The chain carries TRBV7-9 and TRBJ2-7; D ambiguous. The CDR3 runs to 12 residues. The germline V gene has CDR1 SEHNR and CDR2 FQNEAQ (reference sequence). V was trimmed by 8 bases and J by 6 bases, leaving 14 bases between them. The CDR3 DNA reads TGTGCCAGCTCTGGCCGCCGGAGCGAGCAGTACTTC. It encodes CASSGRRSEQYF. The full variable domain, its missing parts supplied by reference TRBV7-9 and TRBJ2-7, is DTGVSQNPRHKITKRGQNVTFRCDPISEHNRLYWYRQTLGQGPEFLTYFQNEAQLEKSRLLSDRFSAERPKGSFSTLEIQRTEQGDSAMYLCASSGRRSEQYFGPGTRLTVT.

This chain uses TRBV30 with TRBJ1-2; D perhaps matches TRBD1 (6 bases). Trimming removed 6 bases at V and 3 bases at J, with 14 bases between. This CDR3 is 13 amino acids long. The germline CDR1 and CDR2 sequences are GTSNPN and SVGIG (reference sequence). CDR3 DNA: TGTGCCTGCCCGGGAGGGGGGGACTATGGCTACACCTTC. Its protein is CACPGGGDYGYTF.

This chain connects TRBV6-6 to TRBJ1-5; 10 bases map to TRBD1. The CDR3 spans 15 residues. With 4 bases clipped from V and 5 bases from J, the junction kept 5 bases outside the gene matches. Germline V CDR1 and CDR2: MNHNY, SVGAGI (reference sequence). The CDR3 region is CASSSGTGVHQPQHF. CDR3 coding DNA: TGTGCCAGCAGTTCAGGGACAGGGGTTCATCAGCCCCAGCATTTT.

This clone was counted only a few times. CDR3 region: CASGVQNTEAFF. The CDR3 nucleotides read TGTGCCAGCGGAGTACAGAACACTGAAGCTTTCTTT. V is TRBV2 and J is TRBJ1-1, with D uncertain. CDR1 and CDR2 (germline): SNHLY, FYNNEI. V was cut by 8 bases and J by 1 base, with 8 bases left in between. CDR3 size: 12 residues.

This sequence joins TRBV9 and TRBJ2-7; TRBD2 matches 10 bases. CDR3 length equals 15 residues. The ends lost 0 bases at V and 5 bases at J; junction bases unmatched: 5. Germline V gene data show CDR1 as SGDLS and CDR2 as YYNGEE. DNA for the CDR3: TGTGCCAGCAGCGTAGGAAGCGGGAGGGCCCACGAGCAGTACTTC. Its translation is CASSVGSGRAHEQYF.

V is TRBV25-1 and J is TRBJ1-2; a weak D match, TRBD1 (5 bases). With 4 bases removed from V and 5 bases from J, the gap between germline ends came to 17 bases. The CDR3 loop spans 15 amino acids. Per the germline V gene, CDR1 is MGHDK and CDR2 is SYGVNS. The CDR3 nucleotides are TGTGCCAGCAGTGGGCTTAACAGGAAAAAATATGGCTACACCTTC. Residues: CASSGLNRKKYGYTF.

For the CDR3, the DNA is TGTGCCAGCAGCTCACCTCCGGGACAGGGGCACGAGACCCAGTACTTC. It is translated as CASSSPPGQGHETQYF. The V and J genes are TRBV5-4 and TRBJ2-5, with TRBD1 matching over 10 bases. CDR1 is SGHNT, CDR2 YYREEE, per germline (reference sequence). The V segment lost 3 bases and the J segment 5 bases; nucleotides outside the gene matches: 10. The length of the CDR3 is 16 residues.

The chain couples TRBV7-2 to TRBJ1-2; 7 bases are a match to TRBD1. V shed 0 bases and J 3 bases; nucleotides not matched to a gene: 1. CDR1 and CDR2 (germline): SGHTA, FQGNSA. The CDR3 is made up of 14 amino acids. This CDR3 reads CASSLAGQDYGYTF. CDR3 coding DNA: TGTGCCAGCAGCTTAGCTGGACAGGACTATGGCTACACCTTC.

The chain carries TRBV27 and TRBJ2-6, with D possibly TRBD2 on 5 matching bases. Trimming pared 4 bases from V and 2 bases from J, leaving 12 bases between. Germline V CDR1 and CDR2: MNHEY, SMNVEV (reference sequence). CDR3 length: 16 residues. The CDR3 loop reads CASSSLAFPGANVLTF. The DNA for the CDR3 is TGTGCCAGCAGTTCCCTAGCTTTTCCTGGGGCCAACGTCCTGACTTTC.